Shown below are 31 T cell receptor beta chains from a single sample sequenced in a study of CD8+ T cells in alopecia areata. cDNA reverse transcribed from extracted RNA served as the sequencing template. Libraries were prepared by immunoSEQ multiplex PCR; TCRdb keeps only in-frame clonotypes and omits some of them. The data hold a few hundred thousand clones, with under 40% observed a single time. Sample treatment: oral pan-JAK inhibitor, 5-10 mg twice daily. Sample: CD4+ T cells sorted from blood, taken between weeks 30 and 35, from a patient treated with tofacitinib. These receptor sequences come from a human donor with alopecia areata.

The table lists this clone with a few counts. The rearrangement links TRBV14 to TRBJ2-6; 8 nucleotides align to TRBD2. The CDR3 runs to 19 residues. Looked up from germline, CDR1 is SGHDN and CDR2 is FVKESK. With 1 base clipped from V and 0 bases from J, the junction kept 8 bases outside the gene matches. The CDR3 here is CASSQGLGRGGSGANVLTF. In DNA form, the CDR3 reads TGTGCCAGCAGCCAAGGCCTCGGGAGGGGAGGCTCTGGGGCCAACGTCCTGACTTTC.

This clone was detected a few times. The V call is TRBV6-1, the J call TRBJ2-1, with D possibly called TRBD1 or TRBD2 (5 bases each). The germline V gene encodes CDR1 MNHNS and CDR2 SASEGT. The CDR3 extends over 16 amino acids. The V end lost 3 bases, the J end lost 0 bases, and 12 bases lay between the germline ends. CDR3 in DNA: TGTGCCAGCAGTGACCCCGGGACCAGCTCCTACAATGAGCAGTTCTTC. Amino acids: CASSDPGTSSYNEQFF.

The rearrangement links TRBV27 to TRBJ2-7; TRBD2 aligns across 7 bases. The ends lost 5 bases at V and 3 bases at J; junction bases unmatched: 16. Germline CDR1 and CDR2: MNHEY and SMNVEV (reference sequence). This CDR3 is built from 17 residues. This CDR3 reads CASSPLPGGKGFYEQYF. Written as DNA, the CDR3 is TGTGCCAGCAGTCCCCTCCCGGGGGGAAAGGGATTCTACGAGCAGTACTTC.

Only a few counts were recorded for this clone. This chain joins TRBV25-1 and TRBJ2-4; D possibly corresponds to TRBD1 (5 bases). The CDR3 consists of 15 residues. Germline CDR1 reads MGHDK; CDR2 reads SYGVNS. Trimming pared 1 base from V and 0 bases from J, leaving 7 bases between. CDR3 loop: CASSELGPAKNIQYF. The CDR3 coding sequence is TGTGCCAGCAGTGAATTGGGGCCAGCCAAAAACATTCAGTACTTC.

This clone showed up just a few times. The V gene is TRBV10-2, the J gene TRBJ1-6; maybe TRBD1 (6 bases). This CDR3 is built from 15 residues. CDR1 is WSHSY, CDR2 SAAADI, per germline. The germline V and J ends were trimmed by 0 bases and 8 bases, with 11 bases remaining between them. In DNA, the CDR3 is TGCGCCAGCAGTGAGTCGATGGGGGCTTATTCACCCCTCCACTTT. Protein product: CASSESMGAYSPLHF.

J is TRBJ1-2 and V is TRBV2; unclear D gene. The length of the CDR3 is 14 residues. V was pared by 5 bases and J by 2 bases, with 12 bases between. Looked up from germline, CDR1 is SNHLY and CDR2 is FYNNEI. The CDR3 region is CASSPGRANYGYTF. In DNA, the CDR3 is TGTGCCAGCAGTCCCGGACGGGCAAACTATGGCTACACCTTC. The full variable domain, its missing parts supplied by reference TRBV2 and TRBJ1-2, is EPEVTQTPSHQVTQMGQEVILRCVPISNHLYFYWYRQILGQKVEFLVSFYNNEISEKSEIFDDQFSVERPDGSNFTLKIRSTKLEDSAMYFCASSPGRANYGYTFGSGTRLTVV.

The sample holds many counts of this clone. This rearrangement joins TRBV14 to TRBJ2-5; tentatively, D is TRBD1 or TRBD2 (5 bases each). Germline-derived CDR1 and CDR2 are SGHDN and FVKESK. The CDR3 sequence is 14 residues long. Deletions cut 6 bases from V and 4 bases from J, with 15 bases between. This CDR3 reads CASRGAGIGETQYF. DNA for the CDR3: TGTGCCAGCAGAGGGGCGGGCATCGGAGAGACCCAGTACTTC.

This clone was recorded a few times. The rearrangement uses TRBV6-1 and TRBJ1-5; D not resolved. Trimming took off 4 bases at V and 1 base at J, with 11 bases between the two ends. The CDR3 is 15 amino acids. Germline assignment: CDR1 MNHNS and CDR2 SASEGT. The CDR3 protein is CASSALKLSNQPQHF. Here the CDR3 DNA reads TGTGCCAGCAGTGCATTGAAACTCAGCAATCAGCCCCAGCATTTT.

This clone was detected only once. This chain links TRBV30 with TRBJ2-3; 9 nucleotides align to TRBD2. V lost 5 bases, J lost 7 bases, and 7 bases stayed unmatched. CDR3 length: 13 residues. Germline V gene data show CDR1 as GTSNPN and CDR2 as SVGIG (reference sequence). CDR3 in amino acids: CAWESGGSNTQYF. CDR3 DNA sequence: TGTGCCTGGGAGAGCGGGGGGTCGAATACGCAGTATTTT.

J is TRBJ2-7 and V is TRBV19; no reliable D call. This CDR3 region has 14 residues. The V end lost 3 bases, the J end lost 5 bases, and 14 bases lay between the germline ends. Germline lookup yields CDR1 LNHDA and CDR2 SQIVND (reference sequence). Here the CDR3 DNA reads TGTGCCAGTAGTATTTTATCCGGTAGGAACGAGCAGTACTTC. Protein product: CASSILSGRNEQYF.

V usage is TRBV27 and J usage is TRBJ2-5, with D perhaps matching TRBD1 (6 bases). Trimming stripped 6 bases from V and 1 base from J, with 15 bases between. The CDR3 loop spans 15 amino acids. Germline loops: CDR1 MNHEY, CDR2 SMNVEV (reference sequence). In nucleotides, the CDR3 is TGTGCCAGCAGCACCACATGGACAGTCCAAGAGACCCAGTACTTC. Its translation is CASSTTWTVQETQYF.

CDR3 sequence (DNA): TGTGCCAAGAACGGGGGGGCAAGTGAGCAGTTCTTC. This encodes CAKNGGASEQFF. The genes are TRBV2 and TRBJ2-1; 8 nucleotides line up with TRBD2. The CDR3 loop spans 12 amino acids. Germline V lookup: CDR1 SNHLY, CDR2 FYNNEI. V shed 10 bases, J shed 9 bases, and the junction held 8 bases outside the gene matches.

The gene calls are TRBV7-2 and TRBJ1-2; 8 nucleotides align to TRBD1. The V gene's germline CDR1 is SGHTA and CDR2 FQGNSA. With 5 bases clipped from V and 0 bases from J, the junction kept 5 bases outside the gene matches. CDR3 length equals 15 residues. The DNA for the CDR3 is TGTGCCAGCAGCGTCGGACAGGGAGCTAACTATGGCTACACCTTC. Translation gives CASSVGQGANYGYTF.

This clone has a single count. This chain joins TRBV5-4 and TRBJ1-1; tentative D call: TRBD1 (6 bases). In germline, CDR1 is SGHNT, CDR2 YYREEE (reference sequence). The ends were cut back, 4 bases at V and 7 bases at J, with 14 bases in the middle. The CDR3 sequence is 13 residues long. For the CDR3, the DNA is TGTGCCAGCAGCGCCACAGGGAGGGATGAAGCTTTCTTT. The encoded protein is CASSATGRDEAFF.

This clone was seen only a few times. Here the CDR3 reads CAWSARGRLTDTQYF. For the CDR3, the DNA is TGTGCCTGGAGCGCCCGGGGGCGTCTCACAGATACGCAGTATTTT. V is TRBV30 and J is TRBJ2-3, with D possibly being TRBD1 or TRBD2 (6 bases each). Germline loops: CDR1 GTSNPN, CDR2 SVGIG (reference sequence). The CDR3 sequence is 15 residues long. V was cut by 3 bases and J by 2 bases, with 15 bases left in between. Complete variable domain (other parts from reference TRBV30 and TRBJ2-3): SQTIHQWPATLVQPVGSPLSLECTVEGTSNPNLYWYRQAAGRGLQLLFYSVGIGQISSEVPQNLSASRPQDRQFILSSKKLLLSDSGFYLCAWSARGRLTDTQYFGPGTRLTVL.

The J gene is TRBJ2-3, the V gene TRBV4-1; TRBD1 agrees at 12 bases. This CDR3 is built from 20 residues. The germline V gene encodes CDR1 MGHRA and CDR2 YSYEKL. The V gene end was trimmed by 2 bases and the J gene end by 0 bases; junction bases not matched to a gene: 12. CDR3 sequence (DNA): TGCGCCAGCAGCCAATCGGGACAGGGGGCCACCTCCTATAGCACAGATACGCAGTATTTT. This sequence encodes CASSQSGQGATSYSTDTQYF.

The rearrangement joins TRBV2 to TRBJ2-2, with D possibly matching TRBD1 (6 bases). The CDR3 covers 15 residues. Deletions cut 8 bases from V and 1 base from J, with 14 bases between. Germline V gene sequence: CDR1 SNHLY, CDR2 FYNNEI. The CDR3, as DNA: TGTGCCAGCGATTCGACAGGACTGAACACCGGGGAGCTGTTTTTT. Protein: CASDSTGLNTGELFF.

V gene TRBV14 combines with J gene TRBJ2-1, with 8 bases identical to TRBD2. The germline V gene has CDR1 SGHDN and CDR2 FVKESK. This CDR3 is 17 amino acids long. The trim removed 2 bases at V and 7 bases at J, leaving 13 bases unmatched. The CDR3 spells CASSQPMPGTRVNEQFF. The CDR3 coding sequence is TGTGCCAGCAGCCAACCAATGCCCGGGACTAGGGTTAATGAGCAGTTCTTC.

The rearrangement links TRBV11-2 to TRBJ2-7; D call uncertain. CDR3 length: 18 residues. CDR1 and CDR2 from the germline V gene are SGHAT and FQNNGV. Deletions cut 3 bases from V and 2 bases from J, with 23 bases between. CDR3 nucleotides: TGTGCCAGCAGCTTTTTAAGGGCCTCAAGGGCCAAAACCTACGAGCAGTACTTC. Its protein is CASSFLRASRAKTYEQYF.

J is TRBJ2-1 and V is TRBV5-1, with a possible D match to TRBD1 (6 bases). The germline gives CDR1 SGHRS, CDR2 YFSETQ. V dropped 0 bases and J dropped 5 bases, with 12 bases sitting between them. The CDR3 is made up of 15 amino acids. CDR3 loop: CASSLDRVGHNEQFF. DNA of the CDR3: TGCGCCAGCAGCTTGGACAGGGTAGGGCACAATGAGCAGTTCTTC.

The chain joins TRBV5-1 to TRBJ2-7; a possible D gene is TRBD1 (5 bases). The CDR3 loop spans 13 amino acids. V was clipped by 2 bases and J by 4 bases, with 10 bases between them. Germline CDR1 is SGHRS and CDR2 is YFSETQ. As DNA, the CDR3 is TGCGCCAGCAGCTTTTTTCAGGGTTACGAGCAGTACTTC. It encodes CASSFFQGYEQYF.

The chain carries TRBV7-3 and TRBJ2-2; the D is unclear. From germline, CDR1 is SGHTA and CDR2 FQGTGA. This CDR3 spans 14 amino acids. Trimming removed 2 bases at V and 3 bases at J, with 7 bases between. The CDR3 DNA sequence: TGTGCCAGCAGCTTATCGCCAGACACCGGGGAGCTGTTTTTT. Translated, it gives CASSLSPDTGELFF. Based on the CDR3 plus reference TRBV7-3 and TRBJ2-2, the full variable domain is GAGVSQTPSNKVTEKGKYVELRCDPISGHTALYWYRQSLGQGPEFLIYFQGTGAADDSGLPNDRFFAVRPEGSVSTLKIQRTERGDSAVYLCASSLSPDTGELFFGEGSRLTVL.

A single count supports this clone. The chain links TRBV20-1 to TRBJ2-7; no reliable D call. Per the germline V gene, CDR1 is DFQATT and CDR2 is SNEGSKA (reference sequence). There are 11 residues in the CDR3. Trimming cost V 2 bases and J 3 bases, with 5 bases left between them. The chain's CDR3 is CSARNHYEQYF. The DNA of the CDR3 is TGCAGTGCTAGAAACCACTACGAGCAGTACTTC.

DNA for the CDR3: TGCAGCTCTACACCGGGACTATCTCCCTCAGATACGCAGTATTTT. Encoded protein: CSSTPGLSPSDTQYF. The chain joins TRBV29-1 to TRBJ2-3, with TRBD2 matching 7 bases. In germline, CDR1 is SQVTM, CDR2 ANQGSEA. J was trimmed by 4 bases and V by 8 bases; bases with no gene match: 15. This CDR3 is 15 amino acids long.

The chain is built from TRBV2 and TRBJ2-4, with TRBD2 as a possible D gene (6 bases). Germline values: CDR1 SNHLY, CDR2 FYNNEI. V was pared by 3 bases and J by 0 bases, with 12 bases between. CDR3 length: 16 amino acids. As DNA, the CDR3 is TGTGCCAGCAGTGACTCGGGACTGGGAGCCAAAAACATTCAGTACTTC. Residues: CASSDSGLGAKNIQYF.

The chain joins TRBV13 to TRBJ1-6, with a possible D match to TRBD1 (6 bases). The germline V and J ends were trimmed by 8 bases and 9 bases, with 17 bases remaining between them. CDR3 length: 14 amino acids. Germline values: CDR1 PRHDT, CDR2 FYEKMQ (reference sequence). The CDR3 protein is CASRGGHSPSPLHF. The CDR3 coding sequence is TGTGCCAGCCGTGGGGGACATAGCCCTTCACCCCTCCACTTT.

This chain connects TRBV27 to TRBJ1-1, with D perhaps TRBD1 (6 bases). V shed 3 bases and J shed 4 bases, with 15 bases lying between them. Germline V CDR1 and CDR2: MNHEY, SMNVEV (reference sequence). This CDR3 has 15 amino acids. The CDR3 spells CASSFSGEGRTEAFF. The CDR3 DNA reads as TGTGCCAGCAGTTTTTCAGGGGAAGGACGCACTGAAGCTTTCTTT.

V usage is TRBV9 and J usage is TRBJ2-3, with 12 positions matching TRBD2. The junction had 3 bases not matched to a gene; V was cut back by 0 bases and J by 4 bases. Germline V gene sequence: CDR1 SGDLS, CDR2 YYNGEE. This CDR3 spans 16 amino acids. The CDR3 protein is CASSVGPSGGADTQYF. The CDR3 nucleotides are TGTGCCAGCAGCGTAGGTCCTAGCGGGGGGGCAGATACGCAGTATTTT.

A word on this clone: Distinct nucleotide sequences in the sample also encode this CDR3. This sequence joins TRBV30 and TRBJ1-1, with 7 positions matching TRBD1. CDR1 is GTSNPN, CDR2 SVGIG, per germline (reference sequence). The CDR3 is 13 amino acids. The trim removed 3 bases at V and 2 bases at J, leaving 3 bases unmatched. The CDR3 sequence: CAWSRGGNTEAFF. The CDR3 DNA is TGTGCCTGGAGCAGAGGGGGCAACACTGAAGCTTTCTTT.

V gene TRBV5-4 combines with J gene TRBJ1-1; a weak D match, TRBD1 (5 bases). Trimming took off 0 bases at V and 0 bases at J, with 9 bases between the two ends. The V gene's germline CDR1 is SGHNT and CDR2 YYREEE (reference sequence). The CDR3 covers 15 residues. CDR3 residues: CASSLAGRLNTEAFF. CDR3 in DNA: TGTGCCAGCAGCTTGGCGGGACGGCTGAACACTGAAGCTTTCTTT.

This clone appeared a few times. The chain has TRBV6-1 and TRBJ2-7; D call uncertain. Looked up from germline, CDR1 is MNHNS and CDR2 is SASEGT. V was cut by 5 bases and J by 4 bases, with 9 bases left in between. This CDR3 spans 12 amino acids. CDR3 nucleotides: TGTGCCAGCAGTAAAGACGGGTACGAGCAGTACTTC. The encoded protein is CASSKDGYEQYF.